The rows below give T cell receptor beta chains drawn from one sample of a study of brain T cells in children with intractable seizures. TCRdb's table, derived via immunoSEQ multiplex PCR, lists solely in-frame clones and lacks some. The data contain tens of thousands of clones, more than 85% of them singletons. The source material was peripheral blood, sampled at surgery. Receptors originate from a boy in the first two years of life with tuberous sclerosis and intractable seizures. The CDR3 runs from the conserved cysteine through the conserved F or W. A D gene is named only where the DNA matches it firmly. Rows give clone size only sometimes, using once, few, many, or a class for an expanded clone.

size	D	V	J	DNA	CDR3
-	-	TRBV9	TRBJ1-1	TGTGCCAGCAGCGCGGGGGCAACAACTGAAGCTTTCTTT	CASSAGATTEAFF
-	-	TRBV7-9	TRBJ1-1	TGTGCCAGCAGCTTAAACGAACCGGGGCAGGTGGAGGCTTTCTTT	CASSLNEPGQVEAFF
-	-	TRBV9	TRBJ1-6	TGTGCCAGCAGCGCGACAGATTATAATTCACCCCTCCACTTT	CASSATDYNSPLHF
-	TRBD2	TRBV7-2	TRBJ2-3	TGTGCCAGCAGCTTAGTTCCTAGCGGGTCCATCACAGATACGCAGTATTTT	CASSLVPSGSITDTQYF
-	-	TRBV6-5	TRBJ1-2	TGTGCCAGCAGTTCCGACAACTTCTATGGCTACACCTTC	CASSSDNFYGYTF
-	-	TRBV6-6	TRBJ2-3	TGTGCCAGCAGGACGGCGGACCGAGATACGCAGTATTTT	CASRTADRDTQYF
-	TRBD2	TRBV30	TRBJ2-7	TGTGCCTGGAGCGCAACTAGCGGGGGGGCCAGCTACGAGCAGTACTTC	CAWSATSGGASYEQYF
-	-	TRBV6-1	TRBJ1-5	TGTGCCAGCAGTGAAACGGTCTATAGCAATCAGCCCCAGCATTTT	CASSETVYSNQPQHF
-	TRBD1	TRBV5-1	TRBJ1-2	TGCGCCAGCAGCCAGGACAGGGGGGTTGGCTACACCTTC	CASSQDRGVGYTF
once	-	TRBV5-6	TRBJ1-6	TGTGCCAGCAGCTCGGACGGCCGGTTCAATTCACCCCTCCACTTT	CASSSDGRFNSPLHF
-	-	TRBV6-5	TRBJ1-6	TGTGCCAGCAGTACAGGCATCAATTCACCCCTCCACTTT	CASSTGINSPLHF
-	TRBD1	TRBV29-1	TRBJ2-1	TGCAGCGTTGGGGGGGACAGGGCCCAAATCGGGTACAATGAGCAGTTCTTC	CSVGGDRAQIGYNEQFF
-	-	TRBV6-5	TRBJ1-3	TGTGCCAGCAGTCCCTCTATGTTCTCTGGAAACACCATATATTTT	CASSPSMFSGNTIYF
-	TRBD2	TRBV29-1	TRBJ2-7	TGCAGCGCAGAAGGCGGGAGCCCCTACGAGCAGTACTTC	CSAEGGSPYEQYF
few	TRBD1	TRBV6-5	TRBJ2-6	TGTGCCAGCATAGCTACAGGGGTGGGGGCCAACGTCCTGACTTTC	CASIATGVGANVLTF
-	-	TRBV4-1	TRBJ1-1	TGCGCCAGCAGCCAAGATATACGAGAGAACACTGAAGCTTTCTTT	CASSQDIRENTEAFF
-	TRBD2	TRBV11-2	TRBJ2-7	TGTGCCAGCAGCTTCTTTCCCGGGACTAGCGGGGATGTCTACGAGCAGTACTTC	CASSFFPGTSGDVYEQYF
few	-	TRBV2	TRBJ1-5	TGTGCCAGCAGTGGTGAGGTTAGCAATCAGCCCCAGCATTTT	CASSGEVSNQPQHF
-	TRBD2	TRBV9	TRBJ2-1	TGTGCCAGCAGCGTAGAACTAGCGGGGACTTATGAGCAGTTCTTC	CASSVELAGTYEQFF
-	-	TRBV9	TRBJ2-1	TGTGCCAGCAGCCAAGGGAGTGAGCAGTTCTTC	CASSQGSEQFF
-	-	TRBV21-1	TRBJ2-1	TGTGCCAGCAGCAGACAGGCCAGCCAGCAGTTCTTC	CASSRQASQQFF
-	-	TRBV12-5	TRBJ1-5	TGTGCTAGTTCCTTTCGGGGGGCTGGCAATCAGCCCCAGCATTTT	CASSFRGAGNQPQHF
-	TRBD2	TRBV7-8	TRBJ2-2	TGTGCCAGCAGCCCGAGAGCGGGGGCCTACACCGGGGAGCTGTTTTTT	CASSPRAGAYTGELFF
-	TRBD2	TRBV5-1	TRBJ2-3	TGCGCCAGCAGCTTGGGAACTAGCGGGGTCACAGATACGCAGTATTTT	CASSLGTSGVTDTQYF
-	-	TRBV7-2	TRBJ1-2	TGTGCCAGCAGCCTACTAGGTATGGCATCCTATGGCTACACCTTC	CASSLLGMASYGYTF
-	-	TRBV5-1	TRBJ2-7	TGCGCCAGCAGCGAGAATTACGAGCAGTACTTC	CASSENYEQYF
-	-	TRBV7-2	TRBJ2-7	TGTGCCAGCAGCTTTCGGACATCCCTATCTACCTACGAGCAGTACTTC	CASSFRTSLSTYEQYF
-	TRBD2	TRBV6-5	TRBJ2-4	TGTGCCAGCAGTCCACTAGCGGGAGGGAAAAACATTCAGTACTTC	CASSPLAGGKNIQYF
-	TRBD1	TRBV6-5	TRBJ1-6	TGTGCCAGCAGTTACTCGACAGGGTTGTACAATTCACCCCTCCACTTT	CASSYSTGLYNSPLHF
-	-	TRBV5-4	TRBJ1-6	TGTGCCAGCAGCGCAACAGCGGGTAGGCCTAATTCACCCCTCCACTTT	CASSATAGRPNSPLHF
-	TRBD1	TRBV3-1/TRBV3-2	TRBJ2-7	TGTGCCAGCACACCGGGACAGGGGGCTCACGAGCAGTACTTC	CASTPGQGAHEQYF
-	-	TRBV10-3	TRBJ2-3	TGTCCTCGACTACCCCACTATAGCACAGATACGCAGTATTTT	CPRLPHYSTDTQYF
-	-	TRBV5-8	TRBJ2-7	TGTGCCAGCAGCGGATTGGGAGGGGGCGGCTACGAGCAGTACTTC	CASSGLGGGGYEQYF
-	-	TRBV24-1	TRBJ1-5	TGTGCCACCAGTGACTGGGAGGGGGGCAGGGGCAATCAGCCCCAGCATTTT	CATSDWEGGRGNQPQHF
-	-	TRBV24-1	TRBJ2-3	TGTGCCACCAGTGAGGCCGGGGACGCTAACTTCCTTACGCAGTATTTT	CATSEAGDANFLTQYF
-	-	TRBV29-1	TRBJ1-3	TGCAGCGTTGACGAACGGAGCTCTGGAAACACCATATATTTT	CSVDERSSGNTIYF
-	TRBD1	TRBV18	TRBJ1-5	TGTGCCAGCTCCGAGACAGGGACGGCGGATCAGCCCCAGCATTTT	CASSETGTADQPQHF
-	-	TRBV11-2	TRBJ1-1	TGTGCCAGCAGCTTTAATCAGGCTATTGGCACTGAAGCTTTCTTT	CASSFNQAIGTEAFF
-	-	TRBV7-3	TRBJ2-2	TGTGCCAGCAGCTCAGGGGGGACCGGGGAGCTGTTTTTT	CASSSGGTGELFF
-	TRBD1	TRBV3-1/TRBV3-2	TRBJ1-1	TGTGCCAGCAGCCAATTCGGACAGGCCGGGAACACTGAAGCTTTCTTT	CASSQFGQAGNTEAFF
-	-	TRBV12-3/TRBV12-4	TRBJ1-2	TGTGCCAGCAGCGGAACGGGGGGTGGTGGCTACACCTTC	CASSGTGGGGYTF
-	-	TRBV7-2	TRBJ1-2	TGTGCCAGCAGCCCTCATGGTTTTGAGGTCAGCCGAAACTATGGCTACACCTTC	CASSPHGFEVSRNYGYTF
-	TRBD2	TRBV6-1	TRBJ2-3	TGTGCCAGCAGTGAAATCCTAGCGGGATCCACAGATACGCAGTATTTT	CASSEILAGSTDTQYF
-	TRBD1	TRBV6-6	TRBJ2-7	TGTGCCAGCCTGACGATTACGGGACAGGGTTTCTACGAGCAGTACTTC	CASLTITGQGFYEQYF
-	TRBD2	TRBV5-1	TRBJ2-1	TGCGCCAGCAGCTTGGGCCGGGGGGCGCCTAGCGGGAGGCCCGAAACCCGATCCTACAATGAGCAGTTCTTC	CASSLGRGAPSGRPETRSYNEQFF
-	-	TRBV14	TRBJ2-3	TGTGCCAGCAGCCAACGACAGGTCCTAGATACGCAGTATTTT	CASSQRQVLDTQYF